This T cell receptor (beta chain) emerged from a study of cytomegalovirus exposure and HLA in healthy donors (TCRdb year 2017). For context, the study as a whole: An earlier analysis of roughly 570 of the donors reported 276 Gb of sequence data and 90 million to 120 million unique TCR beta sequences obtained from 180 million or so T cells. In addition to the first cohort of 650 to 800 subjects, a separate validation cohort of 120 different subjects was used. A later genetic analysis took genome-wide SNP genotypes for about 65% of the roughly 670 donors and used that subset as a discovery cohort. Every discovery cohort repertoire had been produced on one sequencing platform. High-throughput TCR immunosequencing, statistical association of individual TCRs with disease status, and machine learning were combined to predict cytomegalovirus infection status. An early release covering more than 500 HLA-typed donors comprised about 320 gigabases of sequencing data and approximately 85 million unique TCR sequences. HLA typing included class I and class II loci at four-digit resolution. To study patterns of TCR occurrence, a later analysis re-analyzed previously published TCR beta repertoires from more than 550 donors and added high-resolution HLA genotyping. Several DR-DQ haplotypes were treated as single units for association and clustering because of strong linkage in the cohort. Of the 300 to 450 genotyped donors, more than 75% were placed in the genetic ancestry cluster associated with self-reported Caucasian donors. In an earlier analysis of around 540 of the donors, high-throughput TCR beta sequencing was used to judge whether each TCR beta V gene segment behaved as functional or pseudogenic. Rather than drawing on any new phenotypic data, the later analysis identified candidate immune exposures from TCR beta sequences and the way those sequences occurred across donors. The aim of the study was to test whether cataloging public T cell receptors could identify signatures of past pathogen exposure. Donor age, sex, ethnicity and CMV serostatus were compiled alongside the repertoire data. Using immunosequencing, the study profiled T cell repertoires from about 610 subjects and related those repertoires to cytomegalovirus serostatus. The number of typed donors differed by locus: about 629-630 for A, B, C, DRB1 and DQB1; 522 for DQA1; about 600 for DPA1; and 400 to 480 for DPB1. Across 398 genotyped donors of the cohort, an average of about 240,000 unique TCR beta nucleotide sequences per donor were sequenced, and 15% to 20% of those sequences were non-productive. The study at large found these results: V-gene and J-gene trimming of TCR beta chains was associated with a missense DCLRE1C variant in a later genetic analysis, and the association was replicated in an independent cohort. In a later analysis, several top co-occurrence clusters were reported to appear linked to parvovirus B19, influenza, CMV and Epstein-Barr virus. A total of about 150 TCR beta chains were listed by the study as associated with cytomegalovirus. For the cohort, immune exposure information was limited to CMV serostatus. A later genetic analysis reported fewer N-insertions in productive TCRs among donors in an Asian-associated ancestry cluster than the approximately 700-donor mean. Compared with equally common non-associated chains, HLA-associated TCR beta chains in a later analysis were more clonally expanded and had lower generation probabilities. Specific HLA alleles were associated with 16,951 TCR beta sequences at a false discovery rate of 0.05 in a later analysis. The sequencing pipeline was judged likely to have produced a cluster of highly shared sequence variants as a technical artifact. The classifier was reported to diagnose cytomegalovirus status with high specificity and sensitivity in both the original and validation cohorts. A later analysis found that TCR association rates varied across HLA loci, with DRB1 alleles showing the most associated TCRs and HLA-C alleles the fewest. In an earlier analysis of roughly 500 of the donors, most TCR beta V segments appeared in productive rearrangements about 90% or about 30% of the time, broadly matching IMGT annotations. Roughly uniform sequencing depth across donors was assumed in presence/absence analyses, although this assumption may not hold. In this cohort, only TCR beta chains were sequenced, and detectable features were limited by the absence of alpha or paired-chain data. Because some donors lacked HLA typing at each locus, the association tests relied only on the typed subset. Some IMGT-functional V segments, including TRBV6-2 and TRBV6-3, could not be distinguished by the 87-base-pair reads and were therefore excluded. Linkage disequilibrium might explain the correlated functional status among segregating V segments, but an unknown experimental factor could not be excluded. In vitro tests confirmed that a few of the cytomegalovirus-associated TCR beta chains recognize cytomegalovirus antigens. The earlier analysis of some 540 of the donors excluded 15 to 20 rarely observed V segments, including chromosome 9 orphons, because counts were too low. While some public TCRs were present in many individuals, most TCR sequences turned up only very rarely across donors. When HLA alleles, especially DR and DQ, strongly co-occurred, TCR associations were difficult to assign to individual alleles. The authors suggested that the approach could potentially be extended to other disease states and immunological phenotypes. Most CMV-associated TCR beta chains appeared to be HLA-restricted in a later analysis, and the HLA associations seemed to be driven largely by CMV exposure. A further reported finding was that TCR beta sequences accurately predicted the HLA-A and HLA-B alleles for most subjects in the first cohort.

Worth noting for this clone: Its antigen is still unknown. The record has no base qualities; no much larger clone is one base away.

The cohort consisted of hundreds of healthy bone marrow donors. All cohort members were sampled while nominally healthy, although unrecorded immune exposures were likely present. The donor was CMV seronegative and belonged to the group of approximately 320 seronegative cohort members. Every donor gave a peripheral blood sample, and the peripheral blood mononuclear cells from that sample were used for TCR beta sequencing. Genomic DNA was extracted from the blood cell samples with the Qiagen DNeasy Blood Extraction Kit. The library was built by means of the immunoSEQ multiplex PCR assay. The multiplex PCR relied on a mix of 60 forward primers for TCR Vbeta segments and 13 reverse primers for TCR Jbeta segments. The CDR3 region of rearranged TCR beta genes was amplified from genomic DNA by a multiplex PCR assay. The Illumina HiSeq System was used to sequence the amplified TCR beta libraries as 87-base-pair reads. The authors' pipeline ran thus. A later analysis counted tens of millions of unique TCR beta chains across the 550 to 800 repertoires, and approximately 11 million of these chains were shared by at least two donors. Raw reads were error-corrected and collapsed into unique sequences by a nearest-neighbor algorithm in which closely related sequences were merged to remove PCR and sequencing errors. To assign V, D and J gene segments, CDR3 sequences were aligned to IMGT reference sequences. For a sequence to be retained, a match of at least six nucleotides to both a V gene segment and a J gene segment was required. Rearrangements were called productive when the CDR3 lacked stop codons and stayed in frame with V and J; all others were non-productive. Following IMGT convention, CDR3 was defined as the stretch from the second conserved V-encoded cysteine to the conserved J-encoded phenylalanine. The earlier analysis of about 610 of the donors excluded any sequence lacking an unambiguous match to a single V gene segment. An earlier analysis of several hundred of the donors called V segments functional above 56.7% productive rearrangements and segregating when the between-donor standard deviation exceeded 5%. A statistical classification framework was developed to diagnose cytomegalovirus status using the catalog of TCR beta chain sequences. A later analysis assigned V and J genes by comparing TCR nucleotide sequences with IMGT/GENE-DB human TR gene sequences. In a later analysis, CDR3 sequences and most-parsimonious VDJ recombination scenarios were assigned using the TCRdist pipeline. A later analysis defined each TCR beta chain by its CDR3 amino acid sequence plus V-gene family, and excluded reads lacking a unique V-gene family. In a later analysis, fewer than 600 highly shared, low-generation-probability nucleotide sequences were removed to address suspected cross-contamination and a sequencing artifact. In a later analysis, a clonal expansion index for each public chain was calculated from normalized within-repertoire ranks of inferred template counts. In a later analysis, generation probabilities were computed with a VDJ recombination model fitted to out-of-frame rearrangements, and the resulting probabilities were checked against IGoR. In a later analysis, TCR-TCR, TCR-HLA and TCR-CMV co-occurrence was scored with hypergeometric tests, and a repertoire-size bias correction was applied to TCR pairs. In a later analysis, false discovery rates were estimated by permuting HLA or CMV assignments 20 times. In a later analysis, co-occurring TCRs were grouped using DBSCAN, and TCRdist sequence similarity was added for clustering within HLA-allele-positive subsets. Co-occurrence clustering excluded repertoires with fewer than 30,000 or more than 120,000 public chains, plus five with anomalous nucleotide sharing. Sourced from immuneACCESS, this table was stored by TCRdb with only in-frame sequences that have V and J called. A share of the clones is absent; for the studies checked, an unresolved V gene accounts for under half, and the remainder has no known explanation. V and J calls and clone size are copied from that table; D and trimming were computed from the DNA. The sample yields approximately 170,000 clones; about three quarters were counted once. 0.6% to 0.95% of the sample lies in the top ten.

Clipping removes 4 bases from V and 4 bases from J, with 5 as the unmatched junction base count. The CDR3 runs 14 residues from the cysteine to the phenylalanine. The sequence is cut down to CDR3 DNA, 42 bases in frame from base 1. The germline V gene specifies SNHLY as CDR1 and FYNNEI as CDR2. The chain couples TRBV2 to TRBJ2-7, and TRBD2 aligns with 9 junction nucleotides. Sequenced: PBMCs. The TCR sequence derives from a female donor in good health and CMV-seronegative. The sequence in DNA is TGTGCCAGCAGTGGCGGGCGGGGGGGGTACGAGCAGTACTTC. Translated, it reads CASSGGRGGYEQYF.